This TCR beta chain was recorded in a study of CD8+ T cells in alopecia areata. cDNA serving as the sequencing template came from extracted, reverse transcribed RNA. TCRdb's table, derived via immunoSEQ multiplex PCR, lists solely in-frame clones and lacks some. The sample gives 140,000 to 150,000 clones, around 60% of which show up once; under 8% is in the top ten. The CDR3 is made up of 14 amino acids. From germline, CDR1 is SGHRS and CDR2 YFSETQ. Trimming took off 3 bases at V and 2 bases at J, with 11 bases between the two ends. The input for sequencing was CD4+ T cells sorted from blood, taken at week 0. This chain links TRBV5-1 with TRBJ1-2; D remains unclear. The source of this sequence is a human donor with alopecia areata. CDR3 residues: CASSSYEGNYGYTF. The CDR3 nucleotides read TGCGCCAGCAGCTCGTACGAGGGAAACTATGGCTACACCTTC.